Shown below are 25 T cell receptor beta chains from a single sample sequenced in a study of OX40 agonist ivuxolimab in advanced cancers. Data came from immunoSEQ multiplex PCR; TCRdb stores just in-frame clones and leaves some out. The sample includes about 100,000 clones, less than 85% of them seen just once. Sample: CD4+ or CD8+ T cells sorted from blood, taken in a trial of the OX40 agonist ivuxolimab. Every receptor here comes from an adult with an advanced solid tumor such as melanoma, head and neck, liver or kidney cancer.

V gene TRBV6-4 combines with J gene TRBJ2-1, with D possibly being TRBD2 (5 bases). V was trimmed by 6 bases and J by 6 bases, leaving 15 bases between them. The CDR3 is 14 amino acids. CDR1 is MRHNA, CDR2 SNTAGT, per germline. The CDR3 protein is CASRESSFSNEQFF. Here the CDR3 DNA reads TGTGCCAGCAGAGAATCTAGCTTTTCCAATGAGCAGTTCTTC.

CDR3 region: CASSPDRAHNSPLHF. In DNA form, the CDR3 reads TGTGCCAGCAGCCCGGACAGGGCACATAATTCACCCCTCCACTTT. The genes are TRBV7-2 and TRBJ1-6, with TRBD1 matching over 8 bases. This CDR3 has 15 residues. CDR1 and CDR2 (germline): SGHTA, FQGNSA. The ends lost 5 bases at V and 5 bases at J; junction bases unmatched: 5.

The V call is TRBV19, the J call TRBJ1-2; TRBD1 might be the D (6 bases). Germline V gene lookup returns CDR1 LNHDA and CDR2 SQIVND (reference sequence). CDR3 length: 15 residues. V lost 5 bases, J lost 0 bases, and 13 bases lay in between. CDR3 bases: TGTGCCAGTAGTGCTGGACAGTTAGCTAACTATGGCTACACCTTC. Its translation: CASSAGQLANYGYTF. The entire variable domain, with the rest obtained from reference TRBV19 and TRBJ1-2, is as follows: DGGITQSPKYLFRKEGQNVTLSCEQNLNHDAMYWYRQDPGQGLRLIYYSQIVNDFQKGDIAEGYSVSREKKESFPLTVTSAQKNPTAFYLCASSAGQLANYGYTFGSGTRLTVV.

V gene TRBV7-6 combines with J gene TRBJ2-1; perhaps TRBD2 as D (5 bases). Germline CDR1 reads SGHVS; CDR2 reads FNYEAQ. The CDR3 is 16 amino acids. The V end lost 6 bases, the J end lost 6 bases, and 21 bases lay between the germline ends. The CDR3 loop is CASRRSAGLASNEQFF. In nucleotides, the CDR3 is TGTGCCAGCAGGCGATCTGCCGGACTCGCCTCCAATGAGCAGTTCTTC.

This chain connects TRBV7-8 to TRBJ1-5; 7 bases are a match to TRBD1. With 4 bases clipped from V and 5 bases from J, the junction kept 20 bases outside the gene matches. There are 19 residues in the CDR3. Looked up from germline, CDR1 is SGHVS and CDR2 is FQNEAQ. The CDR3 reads CASSSIWDSEGGTDQPQHF. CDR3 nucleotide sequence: TGTGCCAGCAGCTCCATCTGGGACTCTGAAGGGGGCACGGATCAGCCCCAGCATTTT.

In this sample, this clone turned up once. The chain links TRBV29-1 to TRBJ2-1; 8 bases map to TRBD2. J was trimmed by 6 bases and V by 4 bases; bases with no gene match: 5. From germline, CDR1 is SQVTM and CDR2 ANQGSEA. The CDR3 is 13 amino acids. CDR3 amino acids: CSVVGAGANEQFF. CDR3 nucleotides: TGCAGCGTTGTGGGAGCGGGAGCCAATGAGCAGTTCTTC.

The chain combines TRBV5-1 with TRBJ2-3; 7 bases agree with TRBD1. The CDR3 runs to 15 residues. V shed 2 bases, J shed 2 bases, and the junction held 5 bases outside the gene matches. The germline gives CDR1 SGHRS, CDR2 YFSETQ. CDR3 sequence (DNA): TGCGCCAGCAGCTTAATAGGGGGCGACACAGATACGCAGTATTTT. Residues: CASSLIGGDTDTQYF.

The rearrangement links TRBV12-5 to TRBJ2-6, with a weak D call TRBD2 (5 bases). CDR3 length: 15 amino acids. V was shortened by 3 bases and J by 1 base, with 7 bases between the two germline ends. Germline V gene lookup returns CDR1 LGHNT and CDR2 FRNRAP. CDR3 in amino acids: CASGFRRSGANVLTF. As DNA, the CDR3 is TGTGCTAGTGGTTTCCGGAGGTCTGGGGCCAACGTCCTGACTTTC.

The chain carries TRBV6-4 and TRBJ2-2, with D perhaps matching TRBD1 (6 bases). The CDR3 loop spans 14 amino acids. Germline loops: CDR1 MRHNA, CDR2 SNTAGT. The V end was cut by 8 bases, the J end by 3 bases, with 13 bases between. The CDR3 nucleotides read TGTGCCAGCCGGACAGAAAGAGACACCGGGGAGCTGTTTTTT. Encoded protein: CASRTERDTGELFF.

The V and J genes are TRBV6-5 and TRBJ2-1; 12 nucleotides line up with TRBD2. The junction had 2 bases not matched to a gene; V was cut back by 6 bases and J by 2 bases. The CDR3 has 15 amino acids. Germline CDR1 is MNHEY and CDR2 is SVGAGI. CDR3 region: CASSWTSGAYNEQFF. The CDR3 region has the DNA TGTGCCAGCAGCTGGACTAGCGGGGCCTACAATGAGCAGTTCTTC.

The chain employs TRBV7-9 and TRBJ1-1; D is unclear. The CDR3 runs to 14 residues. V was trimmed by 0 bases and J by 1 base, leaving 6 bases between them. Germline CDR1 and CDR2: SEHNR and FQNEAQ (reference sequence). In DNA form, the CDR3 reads TGTGCCAGCAGCTTAGCACCAGGGAACACTGAAGCTTTCTTT. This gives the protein CASSLAPGNTEAFF.

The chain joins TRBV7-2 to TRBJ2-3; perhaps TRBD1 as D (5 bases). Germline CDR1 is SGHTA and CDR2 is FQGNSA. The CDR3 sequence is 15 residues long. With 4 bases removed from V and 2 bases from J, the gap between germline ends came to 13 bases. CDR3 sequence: CASSSKSGITDTQYF. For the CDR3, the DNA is TGTGCCAGCAGCTCAAAATCAGGGATCACAGATACGCAGTATTTT. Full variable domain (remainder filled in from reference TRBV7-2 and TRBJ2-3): GAGVSQSPSNKVTEKGKDVELRCDPISGHTALYWYRQSLGQGLEFLIYFQGNSAPDKSGLPSDRFSAERTGGSVSTLTIQRTQQEDSAVYLCASSSKSGITDTQYFGPGTRLTVL.

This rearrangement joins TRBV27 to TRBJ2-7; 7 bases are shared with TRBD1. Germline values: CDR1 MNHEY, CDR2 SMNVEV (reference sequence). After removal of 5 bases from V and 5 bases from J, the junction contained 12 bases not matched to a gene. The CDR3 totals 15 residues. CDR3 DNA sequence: TGTGCCAGCAGTCCACTGACAGGGATGGAAGACGAGCAGTACTTC. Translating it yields CASSPLTGMEDEQYF.

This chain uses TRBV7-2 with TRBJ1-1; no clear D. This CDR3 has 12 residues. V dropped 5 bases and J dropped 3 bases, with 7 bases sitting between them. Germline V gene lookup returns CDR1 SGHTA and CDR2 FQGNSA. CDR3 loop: CASSLLDTEAFF. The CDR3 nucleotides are TGTGCCAGCAGCCTCCTTGACACTGAAGCTTTCTTT.

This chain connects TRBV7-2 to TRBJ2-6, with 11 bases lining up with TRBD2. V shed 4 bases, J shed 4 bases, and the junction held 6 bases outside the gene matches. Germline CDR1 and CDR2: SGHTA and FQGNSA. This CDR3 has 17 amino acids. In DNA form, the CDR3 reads TGTGCCAGCAGCTCGGGACTAGCGGCACGCGGGGCCAACGTCCTGACTTTC. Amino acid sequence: CASSSGLAARGANVLTF.

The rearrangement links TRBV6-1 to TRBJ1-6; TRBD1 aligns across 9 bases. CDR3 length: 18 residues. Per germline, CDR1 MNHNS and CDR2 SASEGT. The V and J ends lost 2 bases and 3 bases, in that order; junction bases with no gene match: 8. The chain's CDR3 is CASSEPTPGQGYNSPLHF. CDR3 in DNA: TGTGCCAGCAGTGAACCCACACCGGGACAGGGCTATAATTCACCCCTCCACTTT.

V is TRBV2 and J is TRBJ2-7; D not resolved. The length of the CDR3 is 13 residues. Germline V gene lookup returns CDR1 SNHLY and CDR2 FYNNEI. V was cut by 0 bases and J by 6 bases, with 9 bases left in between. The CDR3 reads CASSEAHAAEQYF. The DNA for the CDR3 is TGTGCCAGCAGTGAAGCGCACGCAGCCGAGCAGTACTTC.

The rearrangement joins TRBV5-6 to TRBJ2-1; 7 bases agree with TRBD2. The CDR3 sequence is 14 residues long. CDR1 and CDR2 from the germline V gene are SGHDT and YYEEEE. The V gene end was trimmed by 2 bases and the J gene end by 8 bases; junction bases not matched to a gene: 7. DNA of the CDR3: TGTGCCAGCAGCTTTCGGACTAGTAGCTATGAGCAGTTCTTC. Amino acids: CASSFRTSSYEQFF.

The CDR3 DNA reads TGTGCCTCCACAGGGGGGAAGGAGACCCAGTACTTC. Its translation is CASTGGKETQYF. The chain links TRBV10-3 to TRBJ2-5; 8 bases line up with TRBD1. Per germline, CDR1 ENHRY and CDR2 SYGVKD. The CDR3 is 12 residues long. With 11 bases clipped from V and 5 bases from J, the junction kept 7 bases outside the gene matches.

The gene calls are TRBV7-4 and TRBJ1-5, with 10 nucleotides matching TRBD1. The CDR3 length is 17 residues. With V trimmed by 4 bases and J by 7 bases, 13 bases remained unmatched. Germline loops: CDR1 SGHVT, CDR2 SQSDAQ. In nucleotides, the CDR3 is TGTGCCAGCAGCTCCCAATCGACAGGGGGCGCGAAACAGCCCCAGCATTTT. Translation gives CASSSQSTGGAKQPQHF.

In DNA, the CDR3 is TGCGCCAGCAGCCAAGATTCCGGGCAGAACACTGAAGCTTTCTTT. Residues: CASSQDSGQNTEAFF. J is TRBJ1-1 and V is TRBV4-1; the D is unclear. The germline V gene has CDR1 MGHRA and CDR2 YSYEKL. The CDR3 sequence is 15 residues long. V was trimmed by 0 bases and J by 1 base, leaving 9 bases between them.

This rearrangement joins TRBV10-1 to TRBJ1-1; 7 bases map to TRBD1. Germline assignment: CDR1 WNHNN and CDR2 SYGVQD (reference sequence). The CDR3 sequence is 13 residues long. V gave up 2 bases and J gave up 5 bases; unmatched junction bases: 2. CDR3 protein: CASSERTGTEAFF. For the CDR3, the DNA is TGCGCCAGCAGTGAGAGGACAGGAACTGAAGCTTTCTTT.

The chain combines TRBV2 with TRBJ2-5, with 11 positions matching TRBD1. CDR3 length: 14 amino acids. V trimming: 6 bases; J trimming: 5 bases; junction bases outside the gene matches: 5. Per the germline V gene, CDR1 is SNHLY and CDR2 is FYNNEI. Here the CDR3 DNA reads TGTGCCAGCAGGGACAGGGGGCGGCTTGAGACCCAGTACTTC. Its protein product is CASRDRGRLETQYF.

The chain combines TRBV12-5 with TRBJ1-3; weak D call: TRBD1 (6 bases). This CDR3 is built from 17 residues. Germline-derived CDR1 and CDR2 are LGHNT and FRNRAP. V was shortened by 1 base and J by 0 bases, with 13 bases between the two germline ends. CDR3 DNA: TGTGCTAGTGGTTTGGCCCCGTGGACAGCCTCTGGAAACACCATATATTTT. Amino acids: CASGLAPWTASGNTIYF.

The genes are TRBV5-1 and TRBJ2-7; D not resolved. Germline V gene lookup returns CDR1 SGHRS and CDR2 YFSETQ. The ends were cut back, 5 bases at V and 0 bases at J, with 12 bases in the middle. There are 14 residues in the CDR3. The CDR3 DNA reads TGCGCCAGCAGTTCGGACGGCCGCTCCTACGAGCAGTACTTC. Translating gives CASSSDGRSYEQYF.